A selection of T cell receptor beta chains follows, all from one sample in a study of CD8 T cells in Susac syndrome. MiXCR, applied by TCRdb to the immunoSEQ multiplex PCR reads, yields one record per CDR3 protein. Of 300,000 or so distinct CDR3 sequences listed, around 90% are singletons. Sequenced: CD4+ T cells from PBMCs. These receptors were collected from a human donor with multiple sclerosis. Each CDR3 is given with its conserved first and last residue. Each record gives: J gene, V gene, clone size, D gene, CDR3 protein, CDR3 DNA. D genes are given only for firm matches. Size tells how often a clone was seen (once, few, many) or the class of an expanded clone, and some rows leave it out.

J: TRBJ1-1; V: TRBV12-3/TRBV12-4; size: NA; D: NA; CDR3: CASSLFAENTEAFF; DNA: TGTGCCAGCAGTTTATTTGCGGAGAACACTGAAGCTTTCTTT
J: TRBJ1-2; V: TRBV6-9; size: NA; D: NA; CDR3: CASSSHDRPRGYGYTF; DNA: TGTGCCAGCAGCTCACATGACAGGCCCCGAGGCTATGGCTACACCTTC
J: TRBJ2-1; V: TRBV13; size: NA; D: NA; CDR3: CASSPRGRYSEFF; DNA: TGTGCCAGCAGCCCACGAGGGAGGTATAGCGAGTTCTTC
J: TRBJ2-7; V: TRBV12-3/TRBV12-4; size: NA; D: NA; CDR3: CASSTPPGLLYF; DNA: TGTGCCAGCAGTACCCCACCGGGACTGCTGTACTTC
J: TRBJ2-5; V: TRBV29-1; size: NA; D: TRBD2; CDR3: CSVEGGLALETQYF; DNA: TGCAGCGTTGAAGGGGGACTAGCTTTGGAGACCCAGTACTTC
J: TRBJ1-2; V: TRBV19; size: NA; D: TRBD1; CDR3: CASSPGQGKGYGYTF; DNA: TGTGCCAGTAGTCCCGGACAGGGGAAAGGCTATGGCTACACCTTC
J: TRBJ2-1; V: TRBV4-2; size: NA; D: NA; CDR3: CASSQDNRARYNEQFF; DNA: TGTGCCAGCAGCCAAGATAACAGGGCCCGATACAATGAGCAGTTCTTC
J: TRBJ2-1; V: TRBV20-1; size: NA; D: NA; CDR3: CSVRGGTSSYNEQFF; DNA: TGCAGTGTTAGGGGGGGTACTAGCTCCTACAATGAGCAGTTCTTC
J: TRBJ1-3; V: TRBV5-6; size: NA; D: NA; CDR3: CASSAGLSGNTIYF; DNA: TGTGCCAGCAGCGCGGGACTCTCTGGAAACACCATATATTTT
J: TRBJ2-6; V: TRBV6-5; size: NA; D: NA; CDR3: CASRNGGSGANVLTF; DNA: TGTGCCAGCCGGAATGGGGGCTCTGGGGCCAACGTCCTGACTTTC
J: TRBJ1-1; V: TRBV18; size: NA; D: NA; CDR3: CASSPETGNTEAFF; DNA: TGTGCCAGCTCACCTGAGACGGGGAACACTGAAGCTTTCTTT
J: TRBJ2-6; V: TRBV11-3; size: once; D: NA; CDR3: CASTITAGANVLTF; DNA: TGTGCCAGCACTATCACGGCTGGGGCCAACGTCCTGACTTTC
J: TRBJ2-5; V: TRBV20-1; size: NA; D: NA; CDR3: CSARDAGIETQYF; DNA: TGCAGTGCTAGAGATGCCGGGATCGAGACCCAGTACTTC
J: TRBJ2-5; V: TRBV20-1; size: NA; D: TRBD2; CDR3: CSANSPSAGDQETQYF; DNA: TGCAGTGCTAATAGCCCCTCAGCGGGGGACCAAGAGACCCAGTACTTC
J: TRBJ2-6; V: TRBV4-2; size: once; D: NA; CDR3: CASSPVGSTAAGANVLTF; DNA: TGTGCCAGCAGCCCTGTTGGGAGCACGGCCGCTGGGGCCAACGTCCTGACTTTC
J: TRBJ2-1; V: TRBV5-1; size: NA; D: NA; CDR3: CASSFLSSGAQSYNEQFF; DNA: TGCGCCAGCAGCTTTTTATCCAGCGGTGCCCAATCCTACAATGAGCAGTTCTTC
J: TRBJ1-2; V: TRBV5-1; size: NA; D: TRBD1; CDR3: CASSPVPGQEYHYGYTF; DNA: TGCGCCAGCAGCCCTGTCCCGGGACAGGAGTACCATTATGGCTACACCTTC
J: TRBJ1-2; V: TRBV6-1; size: NA; D: NA; CDR3: CASSDRRQDPYGYTF; DNA: TGTGCCAGCAGTGATAGACGGCAGGACCCCTATGGCTACACCTTC
J: TRBJ2-2; V: TRBV3-1; size: NA; D: NA; CDR3: CASSPQSTGELFF; DNA: TGTGCCAGCAGCCCTCAAAGCACCGGGGAGCTGTTTTTT
J: TRBJ2-7; V: TRBV10-1; size: NA; D: NA; CDR3: CASSEGRSTALPGEQYF; DNA: TGCGCCAGCAGTGAAGGAAGGTCGACAGCTCTACCGGGCGAGCAGTACTTC
J: TRBJ1-1; V: TRBV18; size: NA; D: NA; CDR3: CASSPKTEAFF; DNA: TGTGCCAGCTCCCCGAAGACTGAAGCTTTCTTT
J: TRBJ2-1; V: TRBV19; size: few; D: TRBD2; CDR3: CASSSRLADYNEQFF; DNA: TGTGCCAGTAGTTCGCGACTAGCGGACTACAATGAGCAGTTCTTC
J: TRBJ1-2; V: TRBV19; size: NA; D: TRBD1; CDR3: CASKDRVNYGYTF; DNA: TGTGCCAGTAAGGACAGGGTGAACTATGGCTACACCTTC
J: TRBJ2-4; V: TRBV3-1; size: NA; D: NA; CDR3: CASSQVRHIQYF; DNA: TGTGCCAGCAGCCAAGTAAGGCACATTCAGTACTTC